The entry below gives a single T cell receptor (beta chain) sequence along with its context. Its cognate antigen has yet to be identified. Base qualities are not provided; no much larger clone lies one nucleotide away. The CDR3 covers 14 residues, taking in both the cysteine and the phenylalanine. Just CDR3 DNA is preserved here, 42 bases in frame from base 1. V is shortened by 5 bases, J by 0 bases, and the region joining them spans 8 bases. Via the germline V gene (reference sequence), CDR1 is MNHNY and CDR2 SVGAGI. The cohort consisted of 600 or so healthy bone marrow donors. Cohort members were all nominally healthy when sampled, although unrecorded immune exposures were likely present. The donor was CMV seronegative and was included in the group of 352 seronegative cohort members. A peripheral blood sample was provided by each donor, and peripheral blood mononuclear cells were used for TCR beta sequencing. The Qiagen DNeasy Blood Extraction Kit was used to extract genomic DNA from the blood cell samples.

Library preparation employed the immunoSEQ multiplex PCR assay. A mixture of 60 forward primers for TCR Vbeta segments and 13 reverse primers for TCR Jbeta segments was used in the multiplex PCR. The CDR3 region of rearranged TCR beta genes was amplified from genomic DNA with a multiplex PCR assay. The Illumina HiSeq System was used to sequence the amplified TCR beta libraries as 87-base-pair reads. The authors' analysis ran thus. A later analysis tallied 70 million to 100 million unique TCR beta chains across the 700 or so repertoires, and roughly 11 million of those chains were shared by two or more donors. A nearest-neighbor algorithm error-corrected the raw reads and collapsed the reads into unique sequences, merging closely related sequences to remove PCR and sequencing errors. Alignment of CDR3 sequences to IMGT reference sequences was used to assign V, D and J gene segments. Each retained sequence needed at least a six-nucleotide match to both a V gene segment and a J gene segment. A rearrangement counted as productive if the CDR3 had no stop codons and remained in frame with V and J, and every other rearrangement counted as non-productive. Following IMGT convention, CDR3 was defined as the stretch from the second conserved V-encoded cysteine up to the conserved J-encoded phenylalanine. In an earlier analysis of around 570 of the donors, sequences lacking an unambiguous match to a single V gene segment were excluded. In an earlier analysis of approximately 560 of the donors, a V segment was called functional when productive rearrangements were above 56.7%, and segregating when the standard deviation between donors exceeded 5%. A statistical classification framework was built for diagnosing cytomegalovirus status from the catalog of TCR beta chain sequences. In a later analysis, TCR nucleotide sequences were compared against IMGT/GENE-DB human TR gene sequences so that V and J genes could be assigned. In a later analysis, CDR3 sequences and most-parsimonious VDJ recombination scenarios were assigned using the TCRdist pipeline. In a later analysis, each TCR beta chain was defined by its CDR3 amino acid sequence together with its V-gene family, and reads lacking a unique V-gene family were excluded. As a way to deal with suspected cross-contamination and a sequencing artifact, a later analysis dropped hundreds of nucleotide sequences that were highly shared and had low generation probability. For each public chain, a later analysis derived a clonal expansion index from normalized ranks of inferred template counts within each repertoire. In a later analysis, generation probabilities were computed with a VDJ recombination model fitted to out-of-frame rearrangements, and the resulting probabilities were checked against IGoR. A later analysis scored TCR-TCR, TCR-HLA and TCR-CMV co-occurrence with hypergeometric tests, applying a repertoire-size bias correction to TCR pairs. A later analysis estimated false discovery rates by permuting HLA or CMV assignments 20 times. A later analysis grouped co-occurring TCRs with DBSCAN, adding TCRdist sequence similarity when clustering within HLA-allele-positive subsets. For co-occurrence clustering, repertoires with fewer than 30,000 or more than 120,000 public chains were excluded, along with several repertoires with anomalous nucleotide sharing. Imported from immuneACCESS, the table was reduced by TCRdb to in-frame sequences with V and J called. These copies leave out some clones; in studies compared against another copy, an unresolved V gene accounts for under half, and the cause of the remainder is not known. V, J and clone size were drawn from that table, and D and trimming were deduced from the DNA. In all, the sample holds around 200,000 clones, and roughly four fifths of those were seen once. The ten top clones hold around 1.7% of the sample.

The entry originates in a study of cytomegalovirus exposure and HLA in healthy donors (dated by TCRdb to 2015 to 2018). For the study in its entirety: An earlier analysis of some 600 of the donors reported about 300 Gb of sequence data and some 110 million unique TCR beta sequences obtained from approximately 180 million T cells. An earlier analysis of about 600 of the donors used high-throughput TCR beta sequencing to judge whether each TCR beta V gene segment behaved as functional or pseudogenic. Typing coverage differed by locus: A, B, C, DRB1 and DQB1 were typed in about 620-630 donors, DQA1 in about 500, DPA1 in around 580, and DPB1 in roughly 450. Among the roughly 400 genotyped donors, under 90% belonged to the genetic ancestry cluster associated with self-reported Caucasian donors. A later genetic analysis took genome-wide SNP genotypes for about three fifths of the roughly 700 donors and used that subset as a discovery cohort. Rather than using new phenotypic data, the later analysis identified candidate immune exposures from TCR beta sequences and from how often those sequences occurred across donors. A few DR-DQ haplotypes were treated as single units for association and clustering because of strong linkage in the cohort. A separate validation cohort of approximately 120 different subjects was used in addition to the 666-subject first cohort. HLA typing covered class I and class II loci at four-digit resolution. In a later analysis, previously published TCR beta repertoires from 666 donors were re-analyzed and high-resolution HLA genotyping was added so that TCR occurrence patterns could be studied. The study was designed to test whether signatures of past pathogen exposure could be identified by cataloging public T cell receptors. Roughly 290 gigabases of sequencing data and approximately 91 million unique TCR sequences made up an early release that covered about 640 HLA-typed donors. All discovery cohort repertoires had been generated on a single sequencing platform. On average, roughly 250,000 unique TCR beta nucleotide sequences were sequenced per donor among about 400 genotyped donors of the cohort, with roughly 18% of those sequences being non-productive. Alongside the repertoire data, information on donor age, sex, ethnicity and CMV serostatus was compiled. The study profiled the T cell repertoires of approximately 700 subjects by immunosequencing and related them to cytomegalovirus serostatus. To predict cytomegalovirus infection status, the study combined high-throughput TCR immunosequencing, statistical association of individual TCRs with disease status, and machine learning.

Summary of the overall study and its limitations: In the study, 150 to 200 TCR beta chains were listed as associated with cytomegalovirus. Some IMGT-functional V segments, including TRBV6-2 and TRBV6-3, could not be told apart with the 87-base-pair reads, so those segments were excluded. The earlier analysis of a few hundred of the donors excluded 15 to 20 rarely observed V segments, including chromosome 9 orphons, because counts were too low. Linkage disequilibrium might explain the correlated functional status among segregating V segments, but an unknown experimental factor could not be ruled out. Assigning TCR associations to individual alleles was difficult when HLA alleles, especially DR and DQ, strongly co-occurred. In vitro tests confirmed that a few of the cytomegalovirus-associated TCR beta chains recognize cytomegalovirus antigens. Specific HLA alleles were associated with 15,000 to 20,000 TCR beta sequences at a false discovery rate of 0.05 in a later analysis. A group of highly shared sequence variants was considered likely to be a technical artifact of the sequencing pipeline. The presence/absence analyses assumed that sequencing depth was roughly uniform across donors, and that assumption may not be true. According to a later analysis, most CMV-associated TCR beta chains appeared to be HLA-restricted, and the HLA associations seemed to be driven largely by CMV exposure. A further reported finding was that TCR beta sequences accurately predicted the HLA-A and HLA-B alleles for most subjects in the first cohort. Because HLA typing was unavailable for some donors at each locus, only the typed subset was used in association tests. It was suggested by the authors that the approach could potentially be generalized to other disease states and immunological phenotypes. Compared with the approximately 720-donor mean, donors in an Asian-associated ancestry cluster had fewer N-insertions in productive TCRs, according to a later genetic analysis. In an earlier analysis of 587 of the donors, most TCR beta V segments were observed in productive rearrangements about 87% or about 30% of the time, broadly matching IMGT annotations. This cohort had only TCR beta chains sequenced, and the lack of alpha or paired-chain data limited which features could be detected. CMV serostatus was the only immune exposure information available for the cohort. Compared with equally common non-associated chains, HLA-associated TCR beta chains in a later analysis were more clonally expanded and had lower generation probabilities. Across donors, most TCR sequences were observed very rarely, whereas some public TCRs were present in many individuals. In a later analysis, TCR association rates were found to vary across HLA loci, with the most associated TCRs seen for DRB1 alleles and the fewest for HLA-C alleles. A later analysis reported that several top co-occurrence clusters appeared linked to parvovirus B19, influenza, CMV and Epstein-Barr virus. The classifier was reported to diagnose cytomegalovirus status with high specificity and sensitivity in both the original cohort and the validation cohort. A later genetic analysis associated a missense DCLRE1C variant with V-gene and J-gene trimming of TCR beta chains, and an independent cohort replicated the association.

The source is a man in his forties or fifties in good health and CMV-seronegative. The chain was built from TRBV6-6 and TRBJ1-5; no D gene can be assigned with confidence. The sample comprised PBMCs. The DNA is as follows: TGTGCCAGCAGTCACGGGAGTAGCAATCAGCCCCAGCATTTT. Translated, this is CASSHGSSNQPQHF.